The 31 T cell receptor beta chains reported below all come from one sample, sequenced in a study of cytomegalovirus exposure and HLA in healthy donors. 13 Jbeta primers and 60 Vbeta primers were used for the PCR. Only in-frame clones appear in the TCRdb table, and some are missing; sequencing was by immunoSEQ multiplex PCR. The sample has 90,000 to 150,000 clones, 63% seen once. Sequencing input: PBMCs. All receptors come from a middle-aged man in good health and CMV-seropositive.

V and J are TRBV23-1 and TRBJ1-1, with 7 bases lining up with TRBD1. TRBV23-1 is labeled an ORF, and its function is uncertain. V lost 2 bases and J lost 2; bases outside the gene matches: 2. The CDR3 sequence is 14 residues long. The CDR3 nucleotides read TGCGCCAGCAGTCAAGACAGGGTCAACACTGAAGCTTTCTTT. Protein product: CASSQDRVNTEAFF.

The chain carries TRBV2 and TRBJ2-3; 9 bases line up with TRBD1. Per germline, CDR1 SNHLY and CDR2 FYNNEI. Germline trimming cut 7 bases from V and 3 bases from J; bases unmatched to any gene: 8. This CDR3 spans 15 amino acids. Here the CDR3 DNA reads TGTGCCAGCAAGGCTAGTGGACAGGGGACAGATACGCAGTATTTT. Protein sequence: CASKASGQGTDTQYF. The whole variable domain, remainder taken from reference TRBV2 and TRBJ2-3, is EPEVTQTPSHQVTQMGQEVILRCVPISNHLYFYWYRQILGQKVEFLVSFYNNEISEKSEIFDDQFSVERPDGSNFTLKIRSTKLEDSAMYFCASKASGQGTDTQYFGPGTRLTVL.

The CDR3 loop reads CASSSTDRGREKLFF. CDR3 coding DNA: TGTGCCAGCAGCTCGACCGACAGGGGGAGAGAAAAACTGTTTTTT. The chain links TRBV7-9 to TRBJ1-4, with 9 bases identical to TRBD1. After removal of 4 bases from V and 8 bases from J, the junction contained 8 bases not matched to a gene. Germline assignment: CDR1 SEHNR and CDR2 FQNEAQ (reference sequence). The CDR3 loop spans 15 amino acids.

In its sample, this clone was seen a few times. The chain combines TRBV6-6 with TRBJ2-5; 9 positions match TRBD1. This CDR3 comprises 15 residues. Trimming cost V 0 bases and J 1 base; bases outside gene matches: 0. Germline CDR1 and CDR2: MNHNY and SVGAGI (reference sequence). The CDR3 bases are TGTGCCAGCAGTTACTCGACAGGGGGCCAAGAGACCCAGTACTTC. Translating it yields CASSYSTGGQETQYF.

This clone was detected only a few times. V is TRBV28 and J is TRBJ2-7; 8 nucleotides line up with TRBD1. Germline lookup yields CDR1 MDHEN and CDR2 SYDVKM. The J segment lost 4 bases and the V segment lost 10 bases, leaving 9 bases of the junction unmatched. This CDR3 is built from 13 residues. The CDR3 loop is CATQDRVVYEQYF. CDR3 nucleotides: TGTGCCACCCAGGACAGGGTCGTATACGAGCAGTACTTC.

The V and J genes are TRBV6-1 and TRBJ1-2; TRBD1 is a possible D gene (6 bases). The V gene lost 5 bases and the J gene lost 4 bases, with 17 bases spanning the gap. In germline, CDR1 is MNHNS, CDR2 SASEGT. This CDR3 spans 15 amino acids. The CDR3: CASSPLRDNPYGYTF. The CDR3 region has the DNA TGTGCCAGCAGTCCTCTCCGGGACAACCCCTATGGCTACACCTTC.

This chain uses TRBV5-1 with TRBJ2-5; the match to TRBD2 covers 14 bases. This CDR3 has 16 residues. Germline assignment: CDR1 SGHRS and CDR2 YFSETQ. V was pared by 5 bases and J by 5 bases, with 8 bases of the junction left unmatched. This CDR3 reads CASRPGTSGREETQYF. As DNA, the CDR3 is TGCGCCAGCAGACCCGGGACTAGCGGGAGAGAGGAGACCCAGTACTTC. Together with reference TRBV5-1 and TRBJ2-5, the CDR3 gives the full variable domain: KAGVTQTPRYLIKTRGQQVTLSCSPISGHRSVSWYQQTPGQGLQFLFEYFSETQRNKGNFPGRFSGRQFSNSRSEMNVSTLELGDSALYLCASRPGTSGREETQYFGPGTRLLVL.

The chain links TRBV6-4 to TRBJ2-1, with 8 positions matching TRBD2. Germline V gene data show CDR1 as MRHNA and CDR2 as SNTAGT. The V and J ends lost 3 bases and 4 bases, in that order; junction bases with no gene match: 11. The CDR3 length is 17 residues. This chain's CDR3 is CASSETELAGKYNEQFF. The CDR3 region has the DNA TGTGCCAGCAGTGAGACCGAGTTAGCGGGAAAATACAATGAGCAGTTCTTC.

The chain recombines TRBV9 with TRBJ2-3; the match to TRBD1 covers 9 bases. The V gene's germline CDR1 is SGDLS and CDR2 YYNGEE. CDR3 size: 16 residues. The V gene end was trimmed by 4 bases and the J gene end by 6 bases; junction bases not matched to a gene: 12. The CDR3 loop is CASSRLTGGPGDTQYF. In DNA form, the CDR3 reads TGTGCCAGCAGCAGACTCACAGGGGGCCCCGGGGATACGCAGTATTTT.

This clone was observed a handful of times. The rearrangement links TRBV10-3 to TRBJ2-2; D is possibly TRBD2 (5 bases). The CDR3 totals 16 residues. Germline lookup yields CDR1 ENHRY and CDR2 SYGVKD. V was cut by 0 bases and J by 8 bases, with 16 bases left in between. The CDR3 region has the DNA TGTGCCATCAGTGAGTCAGCCCCCCCTAGCTCTGGGGAGCTGTTTTTT. Encoded protein: CAISESAPPSSGELFF.

This clone was picked up a small number of times. The chain carries TRBV2 and TRBJ1-6; 9 bases are shared with TRBD1. The V and J ends lost 7 bases and 2 bases, in that order; junction bases with no gene match: 6. Germline CDR1 reads SNHLY; CDR2 reads FYNNEI. This CDR3 region has 16 residues. The CDR3 region is CASTWDREAYNSPLHF. DNA for the CDR3: TGTGCCAGCACCTGGGACAGGGAAGCCTATAATTCACCCCTCCACTTT.

This clone has more than one count but fewer than ten. The chain recombines TRBV4-2 with TRBJ2-3; tentative D call: TRBD1 (5 bases). V was pared by 2 bases and J by 6 bases, with 9 bases between. Germline V gene sequence: CDR1 LGHNA, CDR2 YNFKEQ. The CDR3 runs 13 residues. The DNA for the CDR3 is TGTGCCAGCAGCCAACGCACAGGTGATACGCAGTATTTT. Its translation: CASSQRTGDTQYF.

This clone was detected a few times. V and J are TRBV9 and TRBJ2-3; a weak D match, TRBD2 (6 bases). The CDR3 sequence is 15 residues long. Looked up from germline, CDR1 is SGDLS and CDR2 is YYNGEE. V lost 0 bases and J 0 bases, leaving 8 bases between the germline ends. The CDR3 reads CASSVGTISTDTQYF. CDR3 coding DNA: TGTGCCAGCAGCGTAGGGACTATAAGCACAGATACGCAGTATTTT.

The CDR3 protein is CASSPRTGQETQYF. The CDR3 nucleotides read TGTGCCAGCTCACCTCGGACAGGCCAAGAGACCCAGTACTTC. The chain recombines TRBV18 with TRBJ2-5, with 7 bases matching TRBD1. This CDR3 region has 14 residues. J gave up 1 base and V 3 bases, and 2 bases lay outside the gene matches. Germline CDR1 and CDR2: KGHSH and LQKENI.

The chain combines TRBV30 with TRBJ2-5; the D is unclear. Trimming stripped 3 bases from V and 5 bases from J, with 10 bases between. Germline V gene lookup returns CDR1 GTSNPN and CDR2 SVGIG (reference sequence). The CDR3 extends over 12 amino acids. DNA of the CDR3: TGTGCCTGGAGCCCGGCGGCGGAGACCCAGTACTTC. Its protein product is CAWSPAAETQYF.

The genes are TRBV19 and TRBJ2-7; 12 nucleotides align to TRBD2. Germline CDR1 LNHDA, CDR2 SQIVND (reference sequence). Losses at the gene ends were 1 base for V and 6 bases for J; bases not matched to a gene: 4. The CDR3 loop spans 15 amino acids. The CDR3 reads CASSIGLAGVSEQYF. CDR3 coding DNA: TGTGCCAGTAGTATAGGACTAGCGGGAGTCTCCGAGCAGTACTTC.

The chain carries TRBV5-4 and TRBJ2-3; weak D call: TRBD1 (6 bases). V dropped 3 bases and J dropped 5 bases, with 10 bases sitting between them. This CDR3 has 13 amino acids. CDR1 and CDR2 (germline): SGHNT, YYREEE (reference sequence). The CDR3 here is CASSSQGGDTQYF. The CDR3 coding sequence is TGTGCCAGCAGCTCCCAAGGGGGAGATACGCAGTATTTT. The full variable domain, in which reference TRBV5-4 and TRBJ2-3 provide the parts outside the CDR3, is ETGVTQSPTHLIKTRGQQVTLRCSSQSGHNTVSWYQQALGQGPQFIFQYYREEENGRGNFPPRFSGLQFPNYSSELNVNALELDDSALYLCASSSQGGDTQYFGPGTRLTVL.

The chain employs TRBV7-9 and TRBJ2-7; 9 bases fit TRBD1. The CDR3 contains 15 residues. Germline CDR1 reads SEHNR; CDR2 reads FQNEAQ (reference sequence). V lost 5 bases and J lost 5; bases outside the gene matches: 10. The CDR3 bases are TGTGCCAGCAGCCCGCGGACAGGGGCCGGGAACGAGCAGTACTTC. Translation gives CASSPRTGAGNEQYF.

The genes are TRBV7-9 and TRBJ1-1, with D possibly being TRBD1 (6 bases). Per germline, CDR1 SEHNR and CDR2 FQNEAQ (reference sequence). The CDR3 consists of 13 residues. Trimming left V 4 bases short and J 10 bases short, with 16 bases between. The CDR3: CASSSPRGYGAFF. In nucleotides, the CDR3 is TGTGCCAGCAGCTCCCCCAGGGGTTATGGAGCTTTCTTT.

The J gene is TRBJ1-6, the V gene TRBV2; D call uncertain. Trimming took 4 bases from V and 2 from J, leaving 9 bases between them. Germline V gene lookup returns CDR1 SNHLY and CDR2 FYNNEI. This CDR3 has 15 residues. CDR3: CASSVEDPYNSPLHF. The CDR3 DNA reads as TGTGCCAGCAGTGTCGAGGATCCCTATAATTCACCCCTCCACTTT.

This clone has more than one count but fewer than ten. This chain links TRBV12-5 with TRBJ2-1; TRBD1 matches at 7 bases. J gave up 2 bases and V 1 base, and 8 bases lay outside the gene matches. The CDR3 is 17 amino acids. Germline V gene lookup returns CDR1 LGHNT and CDR2 FRNRAP. CDR3 in amino acids: CASGLGWTGSAYNEQFF. CDR3 coding DNA: TGTGCTAGTGGTTTGGGCTGGACAGGCAGTGCCTACAATGAGCAGTTCTTC.

The gene calls are TRBV5-4 and TRBJ2-6; D perhaps matches TRBD2 (7 bases). Germline lookup yields CDR1 SGHNT and CDR2 YYREEE (reference sequence). The CDR3 spans 17 residues. V shed 2 bases and J shed 1 base, with 13 bases lying between them. CDR3 bases: TGTGCCAGCAGCTTAGGGGGGGCGCGATCTGGGGCCAACGTCCTGACTTTC. Its translation is CASSLGGARSGANVLTF. Full variable domain (rest looked up from reference TRBV5-4 and TRBJ2-6): ETGVTQSPTHLIKTRGQQVTLRCSSQSGHNTVSWYQQALGQGPQFIFQYYREEENGRGNFPPRFSGLQFPNYSSELNVNALELDDSALYLCASSLGGARSGANVLTFGAGSRLTVL.

DNA for the CDR3: TGTGCCAGCAGCCTTACTAGGACAGGAGGTGGCTACACCTTC. Protein product: CASSLTRTGGGYTF. The chain recombines TRBV11-2 with TRBJ1-2; 7 nucleotides line up with TRBD1. In germline, CDR1 is SGHAT, CDR2 FQNNGV. The CDR3 extends over 14 amino acids. V gave up 5 bases and J gave up 7 bases; unmatched junction bases: 10.

The chain uses TRBV19 and TRBJ2-7, with a possible D match to TRBD1 (6 bases). CDR3 length: 16 residues. The germline gives CDR1 LNHDA, CDR2 SQIVND (reference sequence). Trimming took 4 bases from V and 3 from J, leaving 19 bases between them. CDR3 amino acids: CASSTLRAGVHYEQYF. The CDR3 DNA is TGTGCCAGTAGTACCCTGAGGGCAGGGGTCCACTACGAGCAGTACTTC.

The chain is built from TRBV6-1 and TRBJ1-3; D call uncertain. Trimming took 3 bases from V and 0 from J, leaving 9 bases between them. Germline V gene data show CDR1 as MNHNS and CDR2 as SASEGT. The CDR3 is 15 residues long. CDR3 amino acids: CASSEGTTSGNTIYF. For the CDR3, the DNA is TGTGCCAGCAGTGAGGGCACCACCTCTGGAAACACCATATATTTT.

The chain links TRBV7-3 to TRBJ2-5; no definite D call. The CDR3 spans 13 residues. Trimming stripped 0 bases from V and 3 bases from J, with 5 bases between. Germline CDR1 SGHTA, CDR2 FQGTGA. CDR3 nucleotide sequence: TGTGCCAGCAGCTTAACAGGAGAAGAGACCCAGTACTTC. Its protein product is CASSLTGEETQYF.

This chain's CDR3 is CASSYAWQGVGYGYTF. Here the CDR3 DNA reads TGTGCCAGCAGTTACGCCTGGCAGGGGGTTGGCTATGGCTACACCTTC. The J gene is TRBJ1-2, the V gene TRBV6-5, with TRBD1 matching 7 bases. This CDR3 is 16 amino acids long. Germline loops: CDR1 MNHEY, CDR2 SVGAGI. Trimming removed 2 bases from V and 4 bases from J; junction bases left unmatched: 10.

This clone appeared a few times. The rearrangement links TRBV7-9 to TRBJ2-6; D is unresolved. This CDR3 region has 15 residues. V lost 3 bases and J 1 base, leaving 7 bases between the germline ends. Germline V gene lookup returns CDR1 SEHNR and CDR2 FQNEAQ (reference sequence). This CDR3 reads CASSFLASGANVLTF. The CDR3, as DNA: TGTGCCAGCAGCTTCTTGGCTTCTGGGGCCAACGTCCTGACTTTC.

The chain is built from TRBV6-4 and TRBJ2-1, with D possibly being TRBD1 (5 bases). Germline lookup yields CDR1 MRHNA and CDR2 SNTAGT. This CDR3 has 14 amino acids. Trimming shortened V by 2 bases and J by 3 bases, and 8 bases separated the two germline ends. The CDR3 nucleotides are TGTGCCAGCAGTGACGCAGGGAACTACAATGAGCAGTTCTTC. Its translation: CASSDAGNYNEQFF.

The V gene is TRBV5-5, the J gene TRBJ2-3; tentative D call: TRBD1 (6 bases). The CDR3 covers 16 residues. Trimming cost V 4 bases and J 5 bases, with 20 bases left between them. Germline CDR1 reads SGHKS; CDR2 reads YYEKEE (reference sequence). CDR3 amino acids: CASSGGRDPRGDTQYF. In nucleotides, the CDR3 is TGTGCCAGCAGCGGAGGTCGGGACCCCAGGGGAGATACGCAGTATTTT.

This rearrangement joins TRBV5-1 to TRBJ2-3; no clear D. V was pared by 6 bases and J by 3 bases, with 8 bases between. Germline-derived CDR1 and CDR2 are SGHRS and YFSETQ. The CDR3 loop spans 12 amino acids. The CDR3, as DNA: TGCGCCAGCAATCAAGCGACAGATACGCAGTATTTT. It yields the protein CASNQATDTQYF.